Given below is one T cell receptor beta chain in context. The record originates from a study of shared clonotypes between healthy human individuals. Trimming took 1 base from V and 8 from J, leaving 9 bases between them. Germline lookup yields CDR1 SGHVS and CDR2 FQNEAQ. This CDR3 has 13 residues. Tens of millions of PBMCs were counted before genomic DNA extraction. Repertoires were generated with immunoSEQ multiplex PCR, while TCRdb's copy carries only in-frame clones and drops some. The table shows nearly 500,000 clones, with around 78% occurring only once. The specimen was PBMCs. The receptor was derived from a woman in her thirties or forties in good health. Some clones in this sample may be carry-over from other donors' samples. The chain recombines TRBV7-8 with TRBJ2-1, with unresolved D. CDR3 in DNA: TGTGCCAGCAGCTTAGACTATTCGGATGAGCAGTTCTTC. Encoded protein: CASSLDYSDEQFF.